A selection of T cell receptor beta chains follows, all from one sample in a study of CD8 T cells in Susac syndrome. TCRdb reprocessed the immunoSEQ multiplex PCR reads with MiXCR, giving one entry per CDR3 protein. The sample shows 150,000 or so distinct CDR3 sequences, approximately 93% of them seen only once. The material sequenced was CD4+ T cells from PBMCs. All receptors derive from a human donor with multiple sclerosis. CDR3s leave out the opening cysteine and the closing phenylalanine or tryptophan.

j_call cdr3_length v_call cdr3_aa
TRBJ2-1 15 TRBV6-5 ASSYRLGLAGEGEQF
TRBJ2-1 14 TRBV29-1 SVEDGRGATYNEQF
TRBJ1-1 10 TRBV28 ASSLQEYEAF
TRBJ2-7 15 TRBV29-1 SVHPLDRDRVTYEQY
TRBJ1-3 10 TRBV10-3 AIRSSGNTIY
TRBJ1-1 12 TRBV5-4 ASSLTGGATEAF
TRBJ2-7 14 TRBV19 ASSSGPGQSSYEQY
TRBJ2-7 13 TRBV20-1 SASPGQAGENEQY
TRBJ2-7 12 TRBV7-2 ASSLLAGENEQY
TRBJ2-1 10 TRBV9 ASSVALDEQF
TRBJ2-2 12 TRBV7-8 ASSLALGAGELF
TRBJ2-7 12 TRBV5-4 ASSQTSASYEQY
TRBJ2-3 12 TRBV2 ASKSRGHTDTQY
TRBJ2-5 10 TRBV30 AWSVVPQVVY
TRBJ1-3 10 TRBV30 AGRTSGNTIY
TRBJ1-1 13 TRBV12-5 ASGDVGGGGTEAF
TRBJ2-1 13 TRBV27 ASTRKLAGGNEQF
TRBJ2-1 9 TRBV28 ASSRYNEQF
TRBJ2-2 13 TRBV2 ASSAGGLNTGELF
TRBJ2-7 13 TRBV10-3 AISEPRQGSYEQY
TRBJ1-4 13 TRBV2 ASSATQGETEKLF
TRBJ2-3 13 TRBV29-1 SVQGLAGEADTQY
TRBJ2-7 12 TRBV28 ASKRTGPDYEQY
TRBJ2-3 13 TRBV5-1 ASSSLTGSTDTQY
TRBJ2-5 12 TRBV7-9 ASSSTGPQETQY
TRBJ1-1 13 TRBV30 AWSVLGTGVTEAF
TRBJ2-2 14 TRBV3-1 ASSHMAGVDTGELF
TRBJ2-5 11 TRBV30 AWSHGEQETQY
TRBJ1-1 14 TRBV4-3 ASSQAYSEMNTEAF
TRBJ2-7 12 TRBV7-9 ASSLGGVKYEQY
TRBJ1-5 12 TRBV28 ASEAGISNQPQH
TRBJ2-3 13 TRBV11-3 ASSLDRGYSDTQY
TRBJ2-5 11 TRBV4-1 ASSQDRQQTQY
TRBJ1-2 11 TRBV18 ASSPQGMEGYT
TRBJ2-1 10 TRBV23-1 ASSQSSNEQF
TRBJ1-2 14 TRBV2 ASSVVREPSYNGYT
TRBJ2-3 11 TRBV24-1 ATGTSGKDTQY
TRBJ2-4 17 TRBV4-1 ASSQAIVNLSGAKNIQY
TRBJ2-3 13 TRBV7-9 ASSLPYRLGHTQY
TRBJ2-7 13 TRBV11-2 ASSLGQQGTYEQY
TRBJ1-1 8 TRBV28 ASSRDKAF
TRBJ2-1 12 TRBV7-3 ASSTTTSDGEQF
TRBJ2-6 15 TRBV5-6 ASSWGSGFYGANVLT
TRBJ2-3 12 TRBV7-2 ASNLISGTDTQY
TRBJ2-5 11 TRBV19 ASSRDRKETQY